This TCR beta chain was identified in a study of T-cell reconstitution after alpha-beta-depleted transplantation in children. This clonotype was seen many times. Its antigen is not identified. Study results and limitations: Some patients' high day-60 TCRbeta diversity was attributed to recipient cells surviving conditioning. About two months after transplant, alpha-beta T cells reportedly came from several hundred expanded graft clones. T-cell counts and diversity at one year following transplant were attributed mainly to newly produced T cells.

Unique molecular identifiers were incorporated into the prepared TCRbeta library. TCRdb recomputed calls from the PCR reads with MiXCR, one row per CDR3 protein. The sample holds a few hundred thousand distinct CDR3 sequences; over 7.5% are singletons and the top ten take approximately 9.1%. The germline gives CDR1 SQVTM, CDR2 ANQGSEA. V lost 6 bases and J 8 bases, leaving 17 bases between the germline ends. CDR3 length equals 13 residues. The TCR originated in a female patient aged 2 to 10 who had a stem cell transplant for Fanconi anemia, so the T cells may come from the graft donor. J is TRBJ2-1 and V is TRBV29-1, with D uncertain. The sample consisted of peripheral blood, taken 360 days after TCRalphabeta/CD19-depleted stem cell transplant. CDR3 bases: TGCAGCGTCGCCTATCCCCCCAGAGATGAGCAGTTCTTC. Translated: CSVAYPPRDEQFF.